This TCR beta chain was sequenced during a study of cytomegalovirus exposure and HLA in healthy donors. Data came from immunoSEQ multiplex PCR; TCRdb stores just in-frame clones and leaves some out. This table holds about 63,000 clones, around 95% found once. Study-level results: A few chains linked to CMV were shown in vitro to be specific for CMV antigens. Subsequent analysis revealed that first-cohort TCR clusters tended to co-occur in the 110 or so validation repertoires. Most TCR sequences showed up rarely, but some public TCRs showed up in many donors.

As for this clone: Antigen specificity is unknown.

Germline lookup yields CDR1 LNHDA and CDR2 SQIVND (reference sequence). This CDR3 comprises 13 residues. The ends were cut back, 8 bases at V and 2 bases at J, with 10 bases in the middle. The rearrangement links TRBV19 to TRBJ2-1; TRBD1 is a possible D gene (5 bases). The sequence came from a woman aged 18-29 years in good health and CMV-seropositive. The sample comprised PBMCs. The CDR3 reads CASRRTTYNEQFF. The DNA for the CDR3 is TGTGCCAGTCGCCGGACAACCTACAATGAGCAGTTCTTC.